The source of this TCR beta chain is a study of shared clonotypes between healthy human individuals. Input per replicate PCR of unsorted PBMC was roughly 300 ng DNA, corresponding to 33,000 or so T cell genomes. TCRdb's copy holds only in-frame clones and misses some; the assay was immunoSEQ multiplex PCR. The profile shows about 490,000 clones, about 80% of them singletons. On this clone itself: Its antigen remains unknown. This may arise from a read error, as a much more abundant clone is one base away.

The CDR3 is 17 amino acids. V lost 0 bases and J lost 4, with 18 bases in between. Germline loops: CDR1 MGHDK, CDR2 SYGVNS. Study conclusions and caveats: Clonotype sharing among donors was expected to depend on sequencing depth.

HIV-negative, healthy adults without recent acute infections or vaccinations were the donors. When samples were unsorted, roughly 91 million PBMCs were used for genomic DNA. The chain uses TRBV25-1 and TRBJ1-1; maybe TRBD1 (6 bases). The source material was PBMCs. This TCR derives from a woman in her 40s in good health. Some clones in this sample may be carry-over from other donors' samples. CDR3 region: CASSEYATGQGSTEAFF. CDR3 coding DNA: TGTGCCAGCAGTGAATATGCGACTGGGCAGGGGAGCACTGAAGCTTTCTTT.